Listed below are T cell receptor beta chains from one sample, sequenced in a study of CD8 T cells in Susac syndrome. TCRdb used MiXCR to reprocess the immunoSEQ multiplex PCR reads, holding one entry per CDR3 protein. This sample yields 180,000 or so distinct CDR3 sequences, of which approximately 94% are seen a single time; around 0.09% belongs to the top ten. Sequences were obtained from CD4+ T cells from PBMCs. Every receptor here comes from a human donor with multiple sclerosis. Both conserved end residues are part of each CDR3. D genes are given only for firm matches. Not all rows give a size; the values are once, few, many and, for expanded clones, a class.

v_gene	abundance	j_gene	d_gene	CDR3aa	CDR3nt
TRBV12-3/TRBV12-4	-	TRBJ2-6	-	CASSLLLTDSGANVLTF	TGTGCCAGCAGTCTCCTATTGACAGATTCTGGGGCCAACGTCCTGACTTTC
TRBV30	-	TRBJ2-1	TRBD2	CAWSKRGVITNEQFF	TGTGCCTGGAGTAAGCGGGGGGTTATAACAAATGAGCAGTTCTTC
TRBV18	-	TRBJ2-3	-	CASSPSVTDTQYF	TGTGCCAGCTCACCATCGGTAACAGATACGCAGTATTTT
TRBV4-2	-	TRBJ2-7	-	CASSQAATAYEQYF	TGTGCCAGCAGCCAAGCGGCTACCGCCTACGAGCAGTACTTC
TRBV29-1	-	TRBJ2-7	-	CSVTKDTLKDEQYF	TGCAGCGTTACAAAGGACACCCTCAAGGACGAGCAGTACTTC
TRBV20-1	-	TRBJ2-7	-	CSALGFSYEQYF	TGCAGTGCGCTCGGGTTCTCCTACGAGCAGTACTTC
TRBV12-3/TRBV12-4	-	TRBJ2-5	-	CASSPLLGASGTQYF	TGTGCCAGCAGTCCCCTATTAGGTGCCTCCGGGACCCAGTACTTC
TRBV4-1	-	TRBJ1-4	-	CASSQDPVRNNEKLFF	TGCGCCAGCAGCCAAGATCCCGTACGTAATAATGAAAAACTGTTTTTT
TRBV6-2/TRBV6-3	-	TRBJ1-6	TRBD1	CASSRDRVVSPLHF	TGTGCCAGCAGTCGAGACAGGGTTGTGTCACCCCTCCACTTT
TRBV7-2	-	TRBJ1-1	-	CASSPRGGRFTEAFF	TGTGCCAGCAGCCCTCGGGGAGGGAGGTTCACTGAAGCTTTCTTT
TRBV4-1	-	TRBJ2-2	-	CASSQVPGGVGTGELFF	TGCGCCAGCAGCCAAGTGCCAGGGGGGGTTGGCACCGGGGAGCTGTTTTTT
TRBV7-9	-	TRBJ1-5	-	CASSLGPYQPQHF	TGTGCCAGCAGCTTAGGCCCGTATCAGCCCCAGCATTTT
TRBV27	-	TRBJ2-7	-	CASSFMGARYYEQYF	TGTGCCAGCAGTTTTATGGGGGCAAGGTACTACGAGCAGTACTTC
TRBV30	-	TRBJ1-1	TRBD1	CAFRTGTVMNTEAFF	TGTGCCTTTCGGACAGGGACCGTCATGAACACTGAAGCTTTCTTT
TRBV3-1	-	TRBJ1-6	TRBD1	CASSQAGGGGSPLHF	TGTGCCAGCAGCCAAGCAGGGGGTGGCGGTTCACCCCTCCACTTT
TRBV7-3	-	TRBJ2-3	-	CASSSDPTDTQYF	TGTGCCAGCAGCTCTGACCCGACGGATACGCAGTATTTT
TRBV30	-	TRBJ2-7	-	CAWSGLPPRGGEQYF	TGTGCCTGGAGTGGACTCCCCCCACGGGGAGGCGAGCAGTACTTC
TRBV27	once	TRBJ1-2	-	CASSLVQGLHGYTF	TGTGCCAGCAGTTTAGTGCAGGGACTGCATGGCTACACCTTC
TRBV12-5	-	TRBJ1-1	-	CASGNQQGKGFTEAFF	TGTGCTAGTGGCAACCAACAGGGTAAGGGATTCACTGAAGCTTTCTTT
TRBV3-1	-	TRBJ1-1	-	CASSQSGYTEAFF	TGTGCCAGCAGCCAATCAGGGTACACTGAAGCTTTCTTT
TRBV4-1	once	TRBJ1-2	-	CASSQDSGAGWGYTF	TGCGCCAGCAGCCAAGATAGCGGAGCAGGTTGGGGCTACACCTTC
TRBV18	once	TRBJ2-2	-	CASSIDSNGELFF	TGTGCCAGCTCAATCGACAGCAACGGGGAGCTGTTTTTT